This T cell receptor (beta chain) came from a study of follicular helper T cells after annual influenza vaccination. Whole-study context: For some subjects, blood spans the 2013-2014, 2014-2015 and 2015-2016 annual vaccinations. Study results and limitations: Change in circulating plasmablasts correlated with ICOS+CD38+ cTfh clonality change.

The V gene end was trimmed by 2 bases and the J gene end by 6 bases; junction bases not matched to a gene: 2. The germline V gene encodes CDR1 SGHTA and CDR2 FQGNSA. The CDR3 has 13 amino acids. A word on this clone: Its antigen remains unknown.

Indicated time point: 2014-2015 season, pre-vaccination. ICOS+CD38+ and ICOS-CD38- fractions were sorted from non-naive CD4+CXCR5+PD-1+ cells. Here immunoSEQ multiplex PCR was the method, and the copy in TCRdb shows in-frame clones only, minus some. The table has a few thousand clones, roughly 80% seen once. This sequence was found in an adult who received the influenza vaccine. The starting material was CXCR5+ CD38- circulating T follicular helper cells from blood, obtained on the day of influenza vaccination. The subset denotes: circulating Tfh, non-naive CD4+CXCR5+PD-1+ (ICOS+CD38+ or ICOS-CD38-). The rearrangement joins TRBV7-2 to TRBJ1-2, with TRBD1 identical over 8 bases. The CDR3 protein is CASSLRQGNGYTF. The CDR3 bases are TGTGCCAGCAGCTTAAGACAGGGGAATGGCTACACCTTC.